These T cell receptor beta chains were read from a single sample in a study of T cell responses to AZD1222 COVID-19 vaccine. The protocol was immunoSEQ multiplex PCR, while the TCRdb copy is restricted to in-frame clones and leaves out a portion. The table lists some 100,000 clones, around 84% of them singletons. This material consisted of peripheral blood, taken 28 days after the second AZD1222 dose. These receptors were taken from an adult who received the AZD1222 COVID-19 vaccine. Both conserved end residues are part of each CDR3. D genes are given only for firm matches. Rows may omit the clone size; those that give it use once, few, many or a size class.

d_gene	abundance	v_gene	j_gene	CDR3aa	CDR3nt
TRBD2	once	TRBV27	TRBJ2-7	CASRRRESNEQYF	TGTGCCAGCAGGCGGCGGGAGTCCAACGAGCAGTACTTC
TRBD1	-	TRBV3-1/TRBV3-2	TRBJ1-6	CASSHGTGRNSPLHF	TGTGCCAGTAGCCATGGGACAGGGAGGAATTCACCCCTCCACTTT
-	-	TRBV9	TRBJ2-1	CASSRPRGYNEQFF	TGTGCCAGCAGCAGGCCCCGGGGATACAATGAGCAGTTCTTC
-	few	TRBV12-3/TRBV12-4	TRBJ2-2	CASDDSNTGELFF	TGTGCCAGCGACGACAGTAACACCGGGGAGCTGTTTTTT
-	-	TRBV7-9	TRBJ2-1	CASSSETGEDEQFF	TGTGCCAGCAGCTCCGAAACAGGGGAGGATGAGCAGTTCTTC
-	-	TRBV6-1	TRBJ1-2	CASSESPQAGISGGYTF	TGTGCCAGCAGTGAGTCGCCCCAGGCCGGGATTAGCGGTGGCTACACCTTC
-	few	TRBV9	TRBJ2-1	CASSDGPNYNEQFF	TGTGCCAGCAGCGACGGACCGAACTACAATGAGCAGTTCTTC
-	-	TRBV10-3	TRBJ1-1	CAISETGVGDTEAFF	TGTGCCATCAGTGAGACGGGGGTAGGGGACACTGAAGCTTTCTTT
-	-	TRBV7-9	TRBJ1-3	CASSLYSGNTIYF	TGTGCCAGCAGCTTATACTCTGGAAACACCATATATTTT
TRBD1	many	TRBV19	TRBJ1-1	CASRATGEAFF	TGTGCCAGTAGGGCGACAGGGGAAGCTTTCTTT
-	-	TRBV15	TRBJ2-7	CATSRAAGTEFYEQYF	TGTGCCACCAGCAGAGCTGCCGGGACCGAGTTCTACGAGCAGTACTTC
-	-	TRBV30	TRBJ1-3	CAWSNAEGNTIYF	TGTGCCTGGAGTAATGCAGAAGGAAACACCATATATTTT
-	-	TRBV18	TRBJ2-5	CASSPGPGGQETQYF	TGTGCCAGCTCACCGGGACCCGGGGGTCAAGAGACCCAGTACTTC
-	-	TRBV18	TRBJ2-3	CASSPRGPKDTQYF	TGTGCCAGCTCACCACGGGGGCCAAAAGATACGCAGTATTTT
TRBD1	-	TRBV7-2	TRBJ1-5	CASSLDASGGTGQPQHF	TGTGCCAGCAGCTTAGATGCGTCAGGGGGTACCGGTCAGCCCCAGCATTTT
-	-	TRBV2	TRBJ1-1	CASTGSGPEAFF	TGTGCCAGCACCGGGAGCGGGCCTGAAGCTTTCTTT
-	-	TRBV7-2	TRBJ1-2	CASSLRSYGYTF	TGTGCCAGCAGCTTAAGGTCCTATGGCTACACCTTC
TRBD1	-	TRBV29-1	TRBJ1-1	CSARGTGELTEAFF	TGCAGCGCCCGCGGCACAGGGGAGTTAACTGAAGCTTTCTTT
-	-	TRBV18	TRBJ1-4	CASSPNPFRTATNEKLFF	TGTGCCAGCTCACCAAATCCTTTCCGTACTGCAACTAATGAAAAACTGTTTTTT
-	-	TRBV11-1	TRBJ2-7	CASSSSYEQYF	TGTGCCAGCAGCTCCTCCTACGAGCAGTACTTC
-	-	TRBV5-5	TRBJ1-4	CASSLPGSEKLFF	TGTGCCAGCAGCTTGCCAGGGTCCGAAAAACTGTTTTTT
-	-	TRBV27	TRBJ1-1	CASSQRGAVTEAFF	TGTGCCAGCAGCCAGCGCGGCGCGGTAACTGAAGCTTTCTTT
-	few	TRBV7-9	TRBJ1-1	CASSYIRGAAFF	TGTGCCAGCAGCTACATCAGGGGTGCAGCTTTCTTT
-	-	TRBV2	TRBJ1-2	CASSEYFRLYGYTF	TGTGCCAGCAGTGAATACTTCAGGTTGTATGGCTACACCTTC
TRBD1	-	TRBV20-1	TRBJ2-7	CSASLDRGNTYEQYF	TGCAGTGCTAGTCTTGACAGGGGTAATACCTACGAGCAGTACTTC
TRBD2	-	TRBV7-2	TRBJ2-2	CASSLDASGLAGAGGELFF	TGTGCCAGCAGCTTAGACGCATCGGGACTAGCGGGGGCTGGCGGGGAGCTGTTTTTT
TRBD2	-	TRBV7-9	TRBJ2-7	CASSSSALRRLAGSHEQYF	TGTGCCAGCAGCTCATCCGCCCTCCGAAGACTAGCGGGTTCTCACGAGCAGTACTTC
-	-	TRBV13	TRBJ1-1	CASSRILMNTEAFF	TGTGCCAGCAGCCGGATACTAATGAACACTGAAGCTTTCTTT
-	few	TRBV5-5	TRBJ1-1	CASTLMGRNTEAFF	TGTGCCAGCACCCTCATGGGGCGGAACACTGAAGCTTTCTTT
TRBD1	-	TRBV5-5	TRBJ1-2	CASSLAGQEGGYTF	TGTGCCAGCAGCTTGGCAGGACAGGAAGGCGGCTACACCTTC
TRBD2	-	TRBV5-1	TRBJ2-7	CASSPTGTSGYEQYF	TGCGCCAGCAGCCCAACCGGGACTAGCGGATACGAGCAGTACTTC
TRBD2	once	TRBV5-4	TRBJ2-1	CASSPYSGRAYNEQFF	TGTGCCAGCAGCCCGTATAGCGGGAGGGCCTACAATGAGCAGTTCTTC
-	-	TRBV5-6	TRBJ1-5	CASSLVQVTAPQPQHF	TGTGCCAGCAGCTTGGTTCAGGTAACAGCCCCTCAGCCCCAGCATTTT
TRBD1	-	TRBV7-9	TRBJ1-2	CASSSGQTAYGYTF	TGTGCCAGCAGCTCGGGACAGACTGCCTATGGCTACACCTTC
TRBD1	-	TRBV5-4	TRBJ1-1	CASSPDRVVNTEAFF	TGTGCCAGCAGCCCGGACAGGGTTGTGAACACTGAAGCTTTCTTT
-	-	TRBV3-1/TRBV3-2	TRBJ1-4	CASSQGYEKLFF	TGTGCCAGCAGCCAAGGATATGAAAAACTGTTTTTT
TRBD1	-	TRBV18	TRBJ1-1	CASSPLAGGIGDTEAFF	TGTGCCAGCTCACCACTGGCAGGGGGCATTGGGGACACTGAAGCTTTCTTT
-	-	TRBV9	TRBJ1-6	CASSVERNSPLHF	TGTGCCAGCAGCGTAGAACGGAATTCACCCCTCCACTTT
-	once	TRBV11-2	TRBJ2-1	CASSLVRQNSQFF	TGTGCCAGCAGCTTAGTCCGACAGAACTCGCAGTTCTTC
-	-	TRBV18	TRBJ2-5	CASSPALEETQYF	TGTGCCAGCTCACCCGCGTTGGAAGAGACCCAGTACTTC
TRBD1	-	TRBV24-1	TRBJ2-2	CATGAGGAYGELFF	TGTGCCACCGGGGCAGGGGGCGCATACGGGGAGCTGTTTTTT
TRBD1	-	TRBV5-8	TRBJ2-2	CASSLDGQGAGELFF	TGTGCCAGCAGCTTGGATGGACAGGGGGCCGGGGAGCTGTTTTTT
TRBD2	-	TRBV29-1	TRBJ2-5	CSVVQRGWETQYF	TGCAGCGTTGTACAGCGGGGGTGGGAGACCCAGTACTTC
-	-	TRBV19	TRBJ2-7	CASSTPGTAIYEQYF	TGTGCCAGTAGTACACCCGGGACGGCAATCTACGAGCAGTACTTC
TRBD1	-	TRBV15	TRBJ2-7	CATSGGGQGYEQYF	TGTGCCACCAGCGGAGGAGGACAGGGCTACGAGCAGTACTTC